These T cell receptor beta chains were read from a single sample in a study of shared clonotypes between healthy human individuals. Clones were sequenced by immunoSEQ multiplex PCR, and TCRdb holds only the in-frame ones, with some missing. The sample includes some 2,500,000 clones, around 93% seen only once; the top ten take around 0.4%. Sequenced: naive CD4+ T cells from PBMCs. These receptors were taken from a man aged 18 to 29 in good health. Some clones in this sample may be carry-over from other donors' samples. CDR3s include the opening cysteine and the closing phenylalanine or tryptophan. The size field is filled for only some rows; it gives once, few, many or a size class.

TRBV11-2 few CASSPPAVYEQYF
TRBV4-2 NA CASSQAPNSPLHF
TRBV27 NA CASSLEGLATDTQYF
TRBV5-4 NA CASSTRTSGSLGEQYF
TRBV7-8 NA CASSYYVADTQYF
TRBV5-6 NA CASSVNPRGGDTQYF
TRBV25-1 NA CASTGSDGDQPQHF
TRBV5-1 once CASSLSGGSGYEQYF
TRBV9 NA CASSYDYPTGELFF
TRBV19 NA CASRTEGHPTRWGYTF
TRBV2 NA CASSLTGVSQPQHF
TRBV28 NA CASSLWGNRAGELFF
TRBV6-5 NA CASSYAGRAGTDTQYF
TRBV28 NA CASQKGGPSYNEQFF
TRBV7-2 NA CASSLGLSGYKEQFF
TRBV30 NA CAWTHRGGLNTIYF
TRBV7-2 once CASSDTGVSGANVLTF
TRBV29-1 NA CSAGALAGGGSTDTQYF
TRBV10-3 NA CAISGQHNEQFF
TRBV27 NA CASSPWTRPNTGELFF
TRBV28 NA CASSLLPGQGSTEAFF
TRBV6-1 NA CASGGGQGYNEQFF
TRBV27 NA CASSPGQGAYNEQFF